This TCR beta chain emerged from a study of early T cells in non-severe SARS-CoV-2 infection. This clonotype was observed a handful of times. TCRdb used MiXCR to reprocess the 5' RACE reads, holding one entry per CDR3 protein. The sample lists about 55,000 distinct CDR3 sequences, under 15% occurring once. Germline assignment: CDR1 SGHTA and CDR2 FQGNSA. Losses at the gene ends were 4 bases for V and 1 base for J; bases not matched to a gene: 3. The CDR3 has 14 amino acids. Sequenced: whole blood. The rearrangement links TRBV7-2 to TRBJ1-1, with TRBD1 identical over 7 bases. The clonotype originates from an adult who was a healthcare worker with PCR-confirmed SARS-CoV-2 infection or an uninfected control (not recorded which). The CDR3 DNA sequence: TGTGCCAGCAGCTCGACAGGGAGGAACACTGAAGCTTTCTTT. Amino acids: CASSSTGRNTEAFF.